This T cell receptor beta chain derives from a study of healthy donors' naive CD4 and CD8 T cells. Each TCR library used approximately 500 ng of total RNA and a linear amplification protocol. TCRdb recomputed calls from the reads with MiXCR, one row per CDR3 protein. The sample shows some 190,000 distinct CDR3 sequences, over 60% of them seen only once. This clonotype has a handful of counts. The antigen is undetermined. Overall study findings and caveats: Positive CDR3 charge linked to CD4+ cells, negative to CD8+ cells.

Naive T cells were sorted: CD4+CD8-CD45RO-CD45RA+ for CD4+, CD8+CD4-CD45RA+CD27bright for CD8+. The germline V and J ends were trimmed by 2 bases and 6 bases, with 5 bases remaining between them. The V gene's germline CDR1 is MDHEN and CDR2 SYDVKM. CDR3 length equals 12 residues. The rearrangement uses TRBV28 and TRBJ2-1; the D is unclear. The sequenced sample consisted of naive CD4+ and CD8+ T cells sorted from blood, pooled from several donors. The sequence derives from a pool of human donors in good health; the sample pools cells from several healthy donors. The CDR3 sequence: CASSLTINEQFF. The CDR3 DNA follows: TGTGCCAGCAGTTTAACGATCAATGAGCAGTTCTTC.